The T cell receptor beta chain described here comes from a study of OX40 agonist ivuxolimab in advanced cancers. About the research overall: Every 2 weeks, ivuxolimab was infused into the patients intravenously at between 0.01 and 10 mg/kg. Patients receiving dose escalation had hepatocellular carcinoma, melanoma, renal cell or head and neck cancer. General study findings and limits: At 0.1 to 3.0 mg/kg and by week 6, clonal expansion occurred in CD4+ and CD8+ blood T cells. The study did not work out the antigen specificity of the expanded peripheral T cells.

This CDR3 region has 17 residues. Germline V CDR1 and CDR2: MNHEY, SMNVEV (reference sequence). With 4 bases clipped from V and 4 bases from J, the junction kept 11 bases outside the gene matches. Regarding this clone: Its target is unknown.

Sequencing used immunoSEQ multiplex PCR; TCRdb keeps in-frame clones, though not all of them. Of about 62,000 clones in the sample, 80% to 95% were seen once. The V call is TRBV27, the J call TRBJ1-2; 11 nucleotides line up with TRBD1. This TCR derives from an adult with an advanced solid tumor such as melanoma, head and neck, liver or kidney cancer. The source material was CD4+ or CD8+ T cells sorted from blood, sampled in a trial of the OX40 agonist ivuxolimab. This CDR3 is CASSSQDRGPLIYGYTF. The CDR3 DNA follows: TGTGCCAGCAGTTCCCAGGACAGGGGGCCATTAATCTATGGCTACACCTTC.